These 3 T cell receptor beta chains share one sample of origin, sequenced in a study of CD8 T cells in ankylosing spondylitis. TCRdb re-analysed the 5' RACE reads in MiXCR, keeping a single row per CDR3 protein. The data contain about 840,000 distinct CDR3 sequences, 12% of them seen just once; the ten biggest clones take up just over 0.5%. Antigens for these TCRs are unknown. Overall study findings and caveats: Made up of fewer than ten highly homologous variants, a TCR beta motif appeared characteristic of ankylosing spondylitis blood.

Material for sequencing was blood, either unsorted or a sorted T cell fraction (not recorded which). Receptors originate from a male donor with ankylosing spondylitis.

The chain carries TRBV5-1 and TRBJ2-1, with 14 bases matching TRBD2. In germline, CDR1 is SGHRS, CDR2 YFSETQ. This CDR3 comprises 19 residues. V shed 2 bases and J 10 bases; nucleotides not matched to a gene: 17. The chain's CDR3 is CASSLRLAGGLFGLKEQFF. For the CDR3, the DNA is TGCGCCAGCAGCTTAAGACTAGCGGGGGGGCTTTTCGGGTTGAAGGAGCAGTTCTTC.

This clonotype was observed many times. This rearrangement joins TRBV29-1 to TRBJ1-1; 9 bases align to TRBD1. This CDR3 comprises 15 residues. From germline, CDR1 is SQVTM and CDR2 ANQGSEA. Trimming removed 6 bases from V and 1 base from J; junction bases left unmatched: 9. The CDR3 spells CSVLSRTGENTEAFF. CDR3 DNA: TGCAGCGTCCTATCCCGGACAGGGGAGAACACTGAAGCTTTCTTT.

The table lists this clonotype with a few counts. CDR3 in amino acids: CASSLFRSSNQPQHF. The CDR3, as DNA: TGTGCCAGCAGCTTATTCCGCAGTAGCAATCAGCCCCAGCATTTT. This sequence joins TRBV7-2 and TRBJ1-5; D unclear. Germline CDR1 and CDR2: SGHTA and FQGNSA. CDR3 length equals 15 residues. V was clipped by 2 bases and J by 0 bases, with 8 bases between them.